This entry concerns a single T cell receptor (beta chain). The record originates from a study of blood T cell repertoires in COVID-19. At the level of the study: Nucleic acid was either cDNA or gDNA, and it came from T cells, B-cell-depleted T cells, or PBMCs.

As originally analysed: Amplification of reference gene primers was used by the study to estimate nucleated cell counts. Here immunoSEQ multiplex PCR was the method, and the copy in TCRdb shows in-frame clones only, minus some. Clonal size and the V and J genes are those of that table, whereas D and trimming came from the DNA. This sample has approximately 47,000 clones, with more than 75% found just once. Germline V lookup: CDR1 SGHDN, CDR2 FVKESK. The CDR3 length is 17 residues. Trimming removed 4 bases at V and 0 bases at J, with 15 bases between. Sequencing was performed on peripheral blood. This receptor was identified in an elderly woman with COVID-19, enrolled during active disease. The rearrangement uses TRBV14 and TRBJ2-2, with no clear D. The chain's CDR3 is CASSPPLDSANTGELFF. Written as DNA, the CDR3 is TGTGCCAGCAGCCCCCCGCTAGATTCCGCGAACACCGGGGAGCTGTTTTTT.